One and the same sample provided the 32 T cell receptor beta chains below, sequenced in a study of blood T cell repertoires in COVID-19. Sequencing used immunoSEQ multiplex PCR; TCRdb keeps in-frame clones, though not all of them. The sample has about 230,000 clones, around 86% seen once. Sequenced input: peripheral blood. Receptor source: a man aged 45 to 65 with COVID-19, enrolled during active disease.

This chain joins TRBV19 and TRBJ1-4; D ambiguous. The CDR3 consists of 14 residues. Germline assignment: CDR1 LNHDA and CDR2 SQIVND (reference sequence). V was shortened by 3 bases and J by 7 bases, with 12 bases between the two germline ends. CDR3 loop: CASSIGDRGEKLFF. As DNA, the CDR3 is TGTGCCAGTAGTATCGGAGACCGAGGTGAAAAACTGTTTTTT. Looking up the rest from reference TRBV19 and TRBJ1-4 gives the full variable domain: DGGITQSPKYLFRKEGQNVTLSCEQNLNHDAMYWYRQDPGQGLRLIYYSQIVNDFQKGDIAEGYSVSREKKESFPLTVTSAQKNPTAFYLCASSIGDRGEKLFFGSGTQLSVL.

The chain combines TRBV4-2 with TRBJ1-1; 8 positions match TRBD1. CDR1 is LGHNA and CDR2 is YNFKEQ in the germline V gene. V lost 4 bases, J lost 5 bases, and 9 bases stayed unmatched. The CDR3 runs 15 residues. CDR3 loop: CASSRSDREETEAFF. Here the CDR3 DNA reads TGTGCCAGCAGCCGATCGGACAGGGAGGAGACTGAAGCTTTCTTT.

The genes are TRBV5-5 and TRBJ1-1; possibly TRBD1 for D (5 bases). The V end lost 0 bases, the J end lost 1 base, and 13 bases lay between the germline ends. The CDR3 totals 16 residues. CDR1 SGHKS and CDR2 YYEKEE come from the germline V gene (reference sequence). CDR3 sequence (DNA): TGTGCCAGCAGCTTGGCCCGGGGGGATGGGAACACTGAAGCTTTCTTT. This gives the protein CASSLARGDGNTEAFF.

The V call is TRBV3-1 (or the pseudogene TRBV3-2), the J call TRBJ2-7; D is ambiguous. Germline V lookup: CDR1 LGHDT, CDR2 YNNKEL (reference sequence). V dropped 4 bases and J dropped 3 bases, with 16 bases sitting between them. There are 15 residues in the CDR3. The CDR3 DNA reads TGTGCCAGCAGCCCCACATCCGCCGCCCTCTACGAGCAGTACTTC. It yields the protein CASSPTSAALYEQYF.

The chain joins TRBV5-1 to TRBJ2-1; 12 bases are shared with TRBD2. The V and J ends lost 4 bases and 6 bases, in that order; junction bases with no gene match: 5. CDR1 SGHRS and CDR2 YFSETQ come from the germline V gene. The CDR3 is made up of 15 amino acids. The CDR3 protein is CASSRLAGGGNEQFF. The CDR3 nucleotides are TGCGCCAGCAGCCGCCTAGCGGGAGGGGGCAATGAGCAGTTCTTC.

This clone was counted only a few times. V usage is TRBV5-6 and J usage is TRBJ2-7; D not resolved. V was pared by 0 bases and J by 6 bases, with 13 bases between. The germline gives CDR1 SGHDT, CDR2 YYEEEE. CDR3 length equals 14 residues. CDR3 region: CASSLGDVTPEQYF. The CDR3 nucleotides are TGTGCCAGCAGCTTGGGAGATGTGACTCCCGAGCAGTACTTC. The full variable domain, rest sourced from reference TRBV5-6 and TRBJ2-7, is DAGVTQSPTHLIKTRGQQVTLRCSPKSGHDTVSWYQQALGQGPQFIFQYYEEEERQRGNFPDRFSGHQFPNYSSELNVNALLLGDSALYLCASSLGDVTPEQYFGPGTRLTVT.

The V gene is TRBV5-1, the J gene TRBJ1-2, with 11 bases fitting TRBD1. Germline V gene sequence: CDR1 SGHRS, CDR2 YFSETQ. The CDR3 totals 14 residues. V lost 4 bases to trimming and J lost 4 bases; unmatched junction nucleotides: 3. The CDR3 region is CASSPGTGGYGYTF. The CDR3 region has the DNA TGCGCCAGCAGCCCAGGGACAGGGGGCTATGGCTACACCTTC.

The chain couples TRBV9 to TRBJ2-5, with 7 bases fitting TRBD2. The V and J ends lost 4 bases and 5 bases, in that order; junction bases with no gene match: 14. The CDR3 is made up of 16 amino acids. Germline CDR1 reads SGDLS; CDR2 reads YYNGEE. The CDR3 loop is CASSKGGREGEETQYF. Written as DNA, the CDR3 is TGTGCCAGCAGCAAGGGAGGGCGGGAAGGTGAGGAGACCCAGTACTTC.

This sequence joins TRBV2 and TRBJ2-5; possibly TRBD2 for D (7 bases). The ends were cut back, 2 bases at V and 4 bases at J, with 17 bases in the middle. Germline V gives CDR1 SNHLY, CDR2 FYNNEI. CDR3 length: 16 residues. The CDR3 coding sequence is TGTGCCAGCAGTGAATTGGTCTCGGGGGGCGGAGAGACCCAGTACTTC. This encodes CASSELVSGGGETQYF. The variable domain in full, with the rest retrieved from reference TRBV2 and TRBJ2-5, is EPEVTQTPSHQVTQMGQEVILRCVPISNHLYFYWYRQILGQKVEFLVSFYNNEISEKSEIFDDQFSVERPDGSNFTLKIRSTKLEDSAMYFCASSELVSGGGETQYFGPGTRLLVL.

The chain links TRBV6-6 to TRBJ1-6; D uncertain. V gave up 4 bases and J gave up 8 bases, with 9 bases separating them. The V gene's germline CDR1 is MNHNY and CDR2 SVGAGI (reference sequence). This CDR3 has 13 amino acids. CDR3 amino acids: CASSSARDSPLHF. CDR3 DNA: TGTGCCAGCAGTTCCGCCCGGGATTCACCCCTCCACTTT.

This clone has just a few counts. The chain is built from TRBV3-1 (or the pseudogene TRBV3-2) and TRBJ1-6; D is possibly TRBD1 (5 bases). Germline V gene data show CDR1 as LGHDT and CDR2 as YNNKEL (reference sequence). The CDR3 covers 15 residues. Trimming cost V 6 bases and J 10 bases, with 19 bases left between them. The CDR3 nucleotides are TGTGCCAGCAGACCAAGTGGGCAGGGCAGCTCACCCCTCCACTTT. This gives the protein CASRPSGQGSSPLHF.

V and J are TRBV5-4 and TRBJ2-1; 7 positions match TRBD2. The CDR3 length is 16 residues. V trimming: 0 bases; J trimming: 3 bases; junction bases outside the gene matches: 6. CDR1 SGHNT and CDR2 YYREEE come from the germline V gene (reference sequence). The DNA for the CDR3 is TGTGCCAGCAGCTTGGTCCTCTCGGGAGGCTACAATGAGCAGTTCTTC. This sequence encodes CASSLVLSGGYNEQFF.

The chain joins TRBV27 to TRBJ2-7; D perhaps matches TRBD2 (5 bases). CDR1 is MNHEY, CDR2 SMNVEV, per germline (reference sequence). CDR3 length: 14 residues. Trimming pared 0 bases from V and 2 bases from J, leaving 8 bases between. CDR3 in DNA: TGTGCCAGCAGTTTATCGGGAGACCCCTACGAGCAGTACTTC. Translation: CASSLSGDPYEQYF.

V gene TRBV6-6 combines with J gene TRBJ1-4, with 9 positions matching TRBD1. Germline lookup yields CDR1 MNHNY and CDR2 SVGAGI (reference sequence). This CDR3 comprises 14 residues. The ends lost 6 bases at V and 8 bases at J; junction bases unmatched: 7. For the CDR3, the DNA is TGTGCCAGCAGCTGGGGACAGGGACGAGAAAAACTGTTTTTT. It codes for CASSWGQGREKLFF.

This chain uses TRBV6-5 with TRBJ2-7, with 10 bases lining up with TRBD2. V was pared by 2 bases and J by 2 bases, with 6 bases of the junction left unmatched. The CDR3 length is 16 residues. In germline, CDR1 is MNHEY, CDR2 SVGAGI. CDR3 loop: CASSYTWTSGPYEQYF. CDR3 DNA: TGTGCCAGCAGTTACACATGGACTAGCGGACCCTACGAGCAGTACTTC.

The chain has TRBV5-1 and TRBJ2-6, with D maybe TRBD2 (5 bases). Germline-derived CDR1 and CDR2 are SGHRS and YFSETQ. The V gene lost 0 bases and the J gene lost 0 bases, with 16 bases spanning the gap. The CDR3 is 19 residues long. The CDR3 DNA reads as TGCGCCAGCAGCTTGGTTGAGAGCGGCAGGTTCTCTGGGGCCAACGTCCTGACTTTC. Translating it yields CASSLVESGRFSGANVLTF.

The rearrangement joins TRBV27 to TRBJ1-2; D may be TRBD1 (5 bases). Trimming removed 6 bases from V and 3 bases from J, with 11 bases in between. In germline, CDR1 is MNHEY, CDR2 SMNVEV (reference sequence). The CDR3 runs 13 residues. CDR3 loop: CASRSTGYYGYTF. The CDR3 bases are TGTGCCAGCAGGTCAACAGGATACTATGGCTACACCTTC.

J is TRBJ1-6 and V is TRBV18, with 10 bases lining up with TRBD1. Germline CDR1 KGHSH, CDR2 LQKENI. The CDR3 sequence is 16 residues long. The J segment lost 7 bases and the V segment lost 5 bases, leaving 8 bases of the junction unmatched. Written as DNA, the CDR3 is TGTGCCAGCTCATCGGACAGGGGGACGTTAAATTCACCCCTCCACTTT. The encoded protein is CASSSDRGTLNSPLHF.

CDR3 coding DNA: TGTGCCAGCATGCTCCTAGCGCAAACCTTAAGCTCCTACAATGAGCAGTTCTTC. Translated: CASMLLAQTLSSYNEQFF. The chain is built from TRBV27 and TRBJ2-1, with D perhaps matching TRBD2 (6 bases). Germline V gene sequence: CDR1 MNHEY, CDR2 SMNVEV (reference sequence). CDR3 length: 18 residues. V lost 7 bases to trimming and J lost 0 bases, with 22 bases between them.

The chain links TRBV5-1 to TRBJ1-3; no clear D gene. CDR3 length equals 15 residues. Trimming shortened V by 1 base and J by 4 bases, and 12 bases separated the two germline ends. Looked up from germline, CDR1 is SGHRS and CDR2 is YFSETQ. The CDR3 nucleotides read TGCGCCAGCAGCTTGTACGGCCAGGTGGGAAACACCATATATTTT. Amino acids: CASSLYGQVGNTIYF.

This clone appeared a few times. V is TRBV7-3 and J is TRBJ1-6; 9 bases are shared with TRBD1. This CDR3 has 15 residues. Germline V gene lookup returns CDR1 SGHTA and CDR2 FQGTGA. Unmatched junction bases numbered 1, after V lost 0 bases and J lost 7 bases. The CDR3 is CASSLTGQGNSPLHF. The CDR3 region has the DNA TGTGCCAGCAGCTTAACGGGACAGGGCAATTCACCCCTCCACTTT.

The CDR3 spells CASSAQGAGNYGYTF. CDR3 in DNA: TGTGCCAGTAGTGCGCAGGGGGCCGGTAACTATGGCTACACCTTC. The chain uses TRBV19 and TRBJ1-2, with 8 bases lining up with TRBD1. CDR1 is LNHDA and CDR2 is SQIVND in the germline V gene (reference sequence). CDR3 length equals 15 residues. V dropped 5 bases and J dropped 1; count of bases not matched to a gene: 6.

The chain employs TRBV18 and TRBJ1-4; 9 positions match TRBD1. From germline, CDR1 is KGHSH and CDR2 LQKENI. The CDR3 runs to 16 residues. Trimming cost V 8 bases and J 2 bases; bases outside gene matches: 9. This chain's CDR3 is CASPGTGLFTNEKLFF. The CDR3 DNA reads as TGTGCCAGCCCCGGGACAGGGCTTTTCACTAATGAAAAACTGTTTTTT.

The count of this clone is one. V is TRBV6-5 and J is TRBJ2-1; TRBD1 might be the D (5 bases). Germline V gives CDR1 MNHEY, CDR2 SVGAGI. This CDR3 contains 15 residues. V was clipped by 6 bases and J by 6 bases, with 18 bases between them. The CDR3, as DNA: TGTGCCAGCAGCGCCCGGACGGACAACTCCAATGAGCAGTTCTTC. Translation gives CASSARTDNSNEQFF.

A note on this clone: At the DNA level, this CDR3 is encoded by other sequences in the same sample as well. The gene calls are TRBV2 and TRBJ1-2; 7 nucleotides align to TRBD1. CDR1 and CDR2 (germline): SNHLY, FYNNEI. The CDR3 has 13 amino acids. J was trimmed by 5 bases and V by 5 bases; bases with no gene match: 5. CDR3: CASSRDSRYGYTF. In nucleotides, the CDR3 is TGTGCCAGCAGTCGGGACAGCAGATATGGCTACACCTTC. Drawing the rest from reference TRBV2 and TRBJ1-2, the complete variable domain is EPEVTQTPSHQVTQMGQEVILRCVPISNHLYFYWYRQILGQKVEFLVSFYNNEISEKSEIFDDQFSVERPDGSNFTLKIRSTKLEDSAMYFCASSRDSRYGYTFGSGTRLTVV.

This chain uses TRBV7-3 with TRBJ2-3; perhaps TRBD2 as D (5 bases). The CDR3 sequence is 14 residues long. Germline V gene lookup returns CDR1 SGHTA and CDR2 FQGTGA. The V end was cut by 2 bases, the J end by 2 bases, with 8 bases between. CDR3: CASSLLDYTDTQYF. CDR3 DNA: TGTGCCAGCAGCTTACTAGACTACACAGATACGCAGTATTTT.

The genes are TRBV18 and TRBJ1-5; 8 nucleotides line up with TRBD1. Germline CDR1 KGHSH, CDR2 LQKENI. After removal of 6 bases from V and 5 bases from J, the junction contained 6 bases not matched to a gene. The CDR3 has 14 residues. CDR3 in DNA: TGTGCCAGCTCTCAGGACAGGGCATATCAGCCCCAGCATTTT. This sequence encodes CASSQDRAYQPQHF.

The V gene is TRBV3-1 (or the pseudogene TRBV3-2), the J gene TRBJ1-1; 9 bases map to TRBD1. Per the germline V gene, CDR1 is LGHDT and CDR2 is YNNKEL (reference sequence). The CDR3 totals 15 residues. The V segment lost 4 bases and the J segment 4 bases; nucleotides outside the gene matches: 7. The chain's CDR3 is CASSPRGTGSTEAFF. In DNA form, the CDR3 reads TGTGCCAGCAGCCCCAGAGGGACAGGGAGCACTGAAGCTTTCTTT.

V is TRBV15 and J is TRBJ2-7, with 7 nucleotides matching TRBD2. CDR1 is LNHNV, CDR2 YYDKDF, per germline (reference sequence). CDR3 length equals 15 residues. Trimming took 0 bases from V and 7 from J; bases not matched to a gene: 9. In DNA form, the CDR3 reads TGTGCCACCAGCAGAGAAGGTAGCGGGTCGGGGGAGCAGTACTTC. It is translated as CATSREGSGSGEQYF. Using reference TRBV15 and TRBJ2-7 for the parts outside the CDR3, the full variable domain is DAMVIQNPRYQVTQFGKPVTLSCSQTLNHNVMYWYQQKSSQAPKLLFHYYDKDFNNEADTPDNFQSRRPNTSFCFLDIRSPGLGDTAMYLCATSREGSGSGEQYFGPGTRLTVT.

This clone was recorded once. This chain connects TRBV7-2 to TRBJ2-7, with 11 bases fitting TRBD1. The V and J ends lost 5 bases and 3 bases, in that order; junction bases with no gene match: 6. Germline V gives CDR1 SGHTA, CDR2 FQGNSA. This CDR3 spans 15 amino acids. This chain's CDR3 is CASSQGQGAFYEQYF. Here the CDR3 DNA reads TGTGCCAGCAGCCAAGGACAGGGGGCTTTCTACGAGCAGTACTTC.

The CDR3 coding sequence is TGCGCCAGCAGCACCCTAACGGGAGAATCAGATACGCAGTATTTT. The encoded protein is CASSTLTGESDTQYF. This chain links TRBV5-1 with TRBJ2-3; tentative D call: TRBD2 (6 bases). The V end lost 4 bases, the J end lost 4 bases, and 16 bases lay between the germline ends. CDR1 is SGHRS, CDR2 YFSETQ, per germline. This CDR3 is built from 15 residues.

The genes are TRBV7-2 and TRBJ2-2; the D gene is possibly TRBD2 (5 bases). The CDR3 spans 17 residues. V lost 5 bases and J 4 bases, leaving 20 bases between the germline ends. CDR1 is SGHTA, CDR2 FQGNSA, per germline. As DNA, the CDR3 is TGTGCCAGCAGCGATGATTTGCCGGGATTGAGCACCGGGGAGCTGTTTTTT. Its translation: CASSDDLPGLSTGELFF. Full variable domain (missing parts from reference TRBV7-2 and TRBJ2-2): GAGVSQSPSNKVTEKGKDVELRCDPISGHTALYWYRQSLGQGLEFLIYFQGNSAPDKSGLPSDRFSAERTGGSVSTLTIQRTQQEDSAVYLCASSDDLPGLSTGELFFGEGSRLTVL.